The sample holds one count of the clone carrying this T cell receptor (beta chain). The data are from a study of T cells of healthy individuals. The CDR3 totals 13 residues. V lost 6 bases, J lost 8 bases, and 14 bases lay in between. Germline assignment: CDR1 MNHEY and CDR2 SMNVEV (reference sequence). TCRdb fed the 5' RACE reads into MiXCR, producing one record per CDR3 protein. The data contain 90,000 to 100,000 distinct CDR3 sequences, approximately 15% of them singletons. This receptor was taken from a human donor in good health. The chain is built from TRBV27 and TRBJ1-5; tentatively, D is TRBD1 (6 bases). For the CDR3, the DNA is TGTGCCAGCAGAAAACAGGGATACGAGCCCCAGCATTTT. Protein: CASRKQGYEPQHF.